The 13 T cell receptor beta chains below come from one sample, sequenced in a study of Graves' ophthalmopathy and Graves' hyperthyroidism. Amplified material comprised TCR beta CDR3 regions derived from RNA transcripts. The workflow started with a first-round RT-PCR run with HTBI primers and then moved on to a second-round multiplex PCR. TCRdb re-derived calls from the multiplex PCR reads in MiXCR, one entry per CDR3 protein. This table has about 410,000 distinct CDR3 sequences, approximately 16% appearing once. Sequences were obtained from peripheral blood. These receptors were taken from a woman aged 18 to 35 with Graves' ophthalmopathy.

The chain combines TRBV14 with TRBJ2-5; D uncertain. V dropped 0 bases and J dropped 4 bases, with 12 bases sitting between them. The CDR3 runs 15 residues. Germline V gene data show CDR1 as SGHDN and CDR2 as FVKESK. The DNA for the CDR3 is TGTGCCAGCAGCCAAGATGGGCTCGGGCGAGAGACCCAGTACTTC. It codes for CASSQDGLGRETQYF.

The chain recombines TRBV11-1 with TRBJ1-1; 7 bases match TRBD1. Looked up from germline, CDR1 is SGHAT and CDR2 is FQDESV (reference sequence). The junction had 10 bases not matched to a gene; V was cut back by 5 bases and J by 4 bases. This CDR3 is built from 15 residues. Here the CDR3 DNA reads TGTGCCAGCAGCCCTTGGACAGGTGGGGCCACTGAAGCTTTCTTT. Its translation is CASSPWTGGATEAFF.

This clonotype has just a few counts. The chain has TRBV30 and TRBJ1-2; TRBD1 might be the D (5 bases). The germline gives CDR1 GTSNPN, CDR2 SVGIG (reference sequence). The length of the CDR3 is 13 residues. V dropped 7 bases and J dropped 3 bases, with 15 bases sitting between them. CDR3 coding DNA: TGTGCCTTCCTGAAGGGGCGGTACTATGGCTACACCTTC. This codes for CAFLKGRYYGYTF.

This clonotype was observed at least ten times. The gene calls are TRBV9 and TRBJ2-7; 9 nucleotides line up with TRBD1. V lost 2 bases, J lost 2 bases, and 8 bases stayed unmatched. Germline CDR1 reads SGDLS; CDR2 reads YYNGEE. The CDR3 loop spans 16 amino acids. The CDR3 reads CASSVSIGTGTYEQYF. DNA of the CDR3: TGTGCCAGCAGCGTCTCTATTGGGACAGGGACCTACGAGCAGTACTTC.

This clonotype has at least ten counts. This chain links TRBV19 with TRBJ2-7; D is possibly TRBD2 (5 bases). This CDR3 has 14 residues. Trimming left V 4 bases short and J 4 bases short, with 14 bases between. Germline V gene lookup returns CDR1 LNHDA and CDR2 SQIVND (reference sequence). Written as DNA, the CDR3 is TGTGCCAGTAGTAATCGGGAAGGAACATACGAGCAGTACTTC. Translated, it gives CASSNREGTYEQYF.

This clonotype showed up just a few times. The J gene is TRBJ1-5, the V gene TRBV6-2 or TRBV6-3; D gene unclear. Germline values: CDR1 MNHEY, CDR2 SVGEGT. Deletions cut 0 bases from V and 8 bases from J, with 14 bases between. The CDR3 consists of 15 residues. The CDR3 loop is CASSYSPIGREPQHF. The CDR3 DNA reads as TGTGCCAGCAGTTACTCACCGATCGGAAGGGAGCCCCAGCATTTT.

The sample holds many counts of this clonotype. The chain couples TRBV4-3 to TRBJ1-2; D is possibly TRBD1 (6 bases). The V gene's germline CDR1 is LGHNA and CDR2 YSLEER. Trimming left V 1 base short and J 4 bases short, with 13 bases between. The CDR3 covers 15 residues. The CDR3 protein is CASSQVRGQSYGYTF. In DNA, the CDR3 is TGCGCCAGCAGCCAAGTCAGGGGTCAAAGCTATGGCTACACCTTC.

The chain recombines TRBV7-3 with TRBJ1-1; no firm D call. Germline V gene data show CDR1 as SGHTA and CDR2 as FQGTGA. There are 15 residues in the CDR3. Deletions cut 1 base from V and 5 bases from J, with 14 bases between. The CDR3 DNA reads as TGTGCCAGCAGCTTAAATCCGGGATTAAGGACTGAAGCTTTCTTT. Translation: CASSLNPGLRTEAFF.

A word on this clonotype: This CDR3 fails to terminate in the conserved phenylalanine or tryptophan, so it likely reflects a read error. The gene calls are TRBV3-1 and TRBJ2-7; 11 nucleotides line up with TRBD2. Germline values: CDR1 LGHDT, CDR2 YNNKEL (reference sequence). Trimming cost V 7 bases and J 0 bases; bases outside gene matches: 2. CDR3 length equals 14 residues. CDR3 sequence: CASTLAGGSYEQYS. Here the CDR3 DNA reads TGTGCCAGCACCCTAGCGGGAGGCTCCTACGAGCAGTACTCC.

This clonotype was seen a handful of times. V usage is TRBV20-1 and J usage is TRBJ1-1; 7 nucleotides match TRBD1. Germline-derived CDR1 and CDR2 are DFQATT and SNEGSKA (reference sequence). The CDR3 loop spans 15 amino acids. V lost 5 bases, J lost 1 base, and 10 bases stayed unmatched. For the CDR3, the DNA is TGCAGTGCTCCCCTGCCAACAGGGGCGAACACTGAAGCTTTCTTT. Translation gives CSAPLPTGANTEAFF.

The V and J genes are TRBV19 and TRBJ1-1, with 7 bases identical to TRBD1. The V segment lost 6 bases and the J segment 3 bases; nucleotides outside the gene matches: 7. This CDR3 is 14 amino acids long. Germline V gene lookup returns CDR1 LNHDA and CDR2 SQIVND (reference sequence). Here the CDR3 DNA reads TGTGCCAGTAGGAACAGGGGCGAGTACACTGAAGCTTTCTTT. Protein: CASRNRGEYTEAFF.

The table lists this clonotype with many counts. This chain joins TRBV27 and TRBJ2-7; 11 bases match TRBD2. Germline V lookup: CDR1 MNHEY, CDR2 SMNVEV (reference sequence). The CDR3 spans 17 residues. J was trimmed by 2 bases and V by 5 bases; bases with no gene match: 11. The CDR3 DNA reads TGTGCCAGCAGTCTAAAGGCGGGGACTAGCGGCCCCTACGAGCAGTACTTC. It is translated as CASSLKAGTSGPYEQYF.

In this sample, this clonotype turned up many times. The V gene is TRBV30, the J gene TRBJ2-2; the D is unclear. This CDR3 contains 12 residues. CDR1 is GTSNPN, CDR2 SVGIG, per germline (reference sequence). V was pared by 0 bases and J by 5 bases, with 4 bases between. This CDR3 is CAWSVKTGELFF. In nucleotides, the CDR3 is TGTGCCTGGAGTGTAAAGACCGGGGAGCTGTTTTTT.